The 9 T cell receptor beta chains presented below share a single source sample, sequenced in a study of early T cells in non-severe SARS-CoV-2 infection. TCRdb redid the calling of the 5' RACE reads with MiXCR, one entry per CDR3 protein. The sample has around 71,000 distinct CDR3 sequences, roughly 15% seen once. This material consisted of whole blood, taken at baseline. These receptors originate from an adult who was a healthcare worker with PCR-confirmed SARS-CoV-2 infection or an uninfected control (not recorded which).

This clonotype was recorded many times. The chain is built from TRBV7-9 and TRBJ2-3, with unresolved D. V lost 6 bases to trimming and J lost 2 bases, with 15 bases between them. CDR1 is SEHNR, CDR2 FQNEAQ, per germline (reference sequence). CDR3 size: 15 residues. This CDR3 reads CASSLNTHNTDTQYF. In DNA, the CDR3 is TGTGCCAGCAGTCTCAACACCCATAACACAGATACGCAGTATTTT.

V gene TRBV28 combines with J gene TRBJ2-3, with TRBD2 matching over 9 bases. Trimming at V came to 6 bases and at J to 0 bases, leaving 13 bases not matched to a gene. This CDR3 spans 18 amino acids. Germline loops: CDR1 MDHEN, CDR2 SYDVKM. The chain's CDR3 is CASRARTSAETSTDTQYF. In nucleotides, the CDR3 is TGTGCCAGCAGGGCCCGGACTAGCGCCGAAACTAGCACAGATACGCAGTATTTT.

V usage is TRBV19 and J usage is TRBJ2-5; 9 bases are a match to TRBD2. The CDR3 contains 15 residues. Unmatched junction bases numbered 10, after V lost 5 bases and J lost 6 bases. Per the germline V gene, CDR1 is LNHDA and CDR2 is SQIVND (reference sequence). CDR3 sequence reads: CASSPRGLALQTQYF. Here the CDR3 DNA reads TGTGCCAGTAGTCCCAGAGGACTAGCGCTCCAGACCCAGTACTTC.

This clonotype has a handful of counts. J is TRBJ2-5 and V is TRBV7-6; D is possibly TRBD1 (6 bases). V lost 5 bases and J lost 5, with 18 bases in between. This CDR3 has 15 residues. Germline-derived CDR1 and CDR2 are SGHVS and FNYEAQ. CDR3 sequence (DNA): TGTGCCAGCAGCCTGACAATGGCAGGGGAGGAGACCCAGTACTTC. Translation: CASSLTMAGEETQYF.

This clonotype was observed a few times. The chain carries TRBV13 and TRBJ2-7; maybe TRBD1 (7 bases). Trimming cost V 0 bases and J 8 bases, with 17 bases left between them. Germline CDR1 PRHDT, CDR2 FYEKMQ (reference sequence). The CDR3 spans 15 residues. The CDR3 region has the DNA TGTGCCAGCAGCTTAGGGACTCAGGGGGGCGTCCAGCAGTACTTC. Its protein product is CASSLGTQGGVQQYF. The full variable domain, with the rest looked up from reference TRBV13 and TRBJ2-7, is AAGVIQSPRHLIKEKRETATLKCYPIPRHDTVYWYQQGPGQDPQFLISFYEKMQSDKGSIPDRFSAQQFSDYHSELNMSSLELGDSALYFCASSLGTQGGVQQYFGPGTRLTVT.

This clonotype was recorded at least ten times. V is TRBV12-5 and J is TRBJ2-6, with TRBD1 matching over 8 bases. The CDR3 is 17 amino acids. Per the germline V gene, CDR1 is LGHNT and CDR2 is FRNRAP. The J segment lost 0 bases and the V segment lost 5 bases, leaving 6 bases of the junction unmatched. The CDR3 loop is CASGDSQGVSGANVLTF. CDR3 bases: TGTGCTAGTGGTGACTCACAGGGGGTCTCTGGGGCCAACGTCCTGACTTTC.

Only a few counts were recorded for this clonotype. The chain joins TRBV12-3 or TRBV12-4 to TRBJ1-1; unclear D gene. The CDR3 extends over 13 amino acids. V was clipped by 3 bases and J by 2 bases, with 7 bases between them. This chain's CDR3 is CASSFAPNTEAFF. In DNA form, the CDR3 reads TGTGCCAGCAGTTTTGCCCCCAACACTGAAGCTTTCTTT.

The rearrangement uses TRBV18 and TRBJ1-2; TRBD1 aligns across 8 bases. The CDR3 consists of 13 residues. The germline CDR1 and CDR2 sequences are KGHSH and LQKENI. Trimming cost V 6 bases and J 8 bases; bases outside gene matches: 8. In DNA, the CDR3 is TGTGCCAGCTCGTTGGGACAGGAAGACGGCTACACCTTC. It encodes CASSLGQEDGYTF.

This clonotype has just a few counts. V gene TRBV12-3 or TRBV12-4 combines with J gene TRBJ2-4; TRBD2 aligns across 7 bases. The CDR3 extends over 15 amino acids. V was clipped by 3 bases and J by 0 bases; unmatched bases: 2. The CDR3 sequence is CASSLGGVAKNIQYF. CDR3 coding DNA: TGTGCCAGCAGTTTGGGGGGGGTAGCCAAAAACATTCAGTACTTC.